This T cell receptor (beta chain) was sequenced during a study of OX40 agonist ivuxolimab in advanced cancers. Whole-study context: Dosing consisted of intravenous ivuxolimab at 0.01 to 10 mg/kg every 2 weeks. It was permissible to have had prior anti-PD-1, anti-PD-L1 or anti-CTLA-4 therapy, and about 40% had some.

The V and J ends lost 3 bases and 4 bases, in that order; junction bases with no gene match: 7. The CDR3 totals 16 residues. Germline V gives CDR1 ENHRY, CDR2 SYGVKD. Systemic immunosuppression or autoimmune disease history was grounds to exclude patients. The assay was immunoSEQ multiplex PCR, and TCRdb's table has in-frame clones only and misses some. The repertoire has over 70,000 clones, 85% to 90% of them found once; the top ten carry approximately 7.4%. V usage is TRBV10-3 and J usage is TRBJ1-1, with TRBD1 identical over 11 bases. The specimen comprised CD4+ or CD8+ T cells sorted from blood, sampled in a trial of the OX40 agonist ivuxolimab. This receptor was taken from an adult with an advanced solid tumor such as melanoma, head and neck, liver or kidney cancer. The chain's CDR3 is CAISDKDRGLATEAFF. The DNA for the CDR3 is TGTGCCATCAGTGATAAGGACAGGGGGCTGGCCACTGAAGCTTTCTTT.